The 10 T cell receptor beta chains listed next were all sequenced from one sample in a study of blood T cell repertoires in COVID-19. The repertoire was sequenced with immunoSEQ multiplex PCR; TCRdb's copy has only in-frame clones and lacks some. This repertoire shows 200,000 to 250,000 clones, more than 80% found once; its top ten account for approximately 2%. The sequencing sample was made of PBMCs or T cells enriched from blood (not recorded which). Receptor source: a man aged 60 to 69 who had recovered from COVID-19.

The gene calls are TRBV28 and TRBJ1-5; weak D call: TRBD1 (6 bases). From germline, CDR1 is MDHEN and CDR2 SYDVKM. The V and J ends lost 5 bases and 2 bases respectively, with 19 bases between them. This CDR3 has 17 residues. The CDR3 bases are TGTGCCAGCAGTAACCCGGGACCGAAGGGGGGCAATCAGCCCCAGCATTTT. It translates to CASSNPGPKGGNQPQHF.

This clone appeared a few times. This rearrangement joins TRBV6-6 to TRBJ1-1; 7 bases are shared with TRBD1. J lost 7 bases, V lost 6 bases, and 17 bases had no gene match. Germline CDR1 and CDR2: MNHNY and SVGAGI (reference sequence). The CDR3 is made up of 16 amino acids. DNA for the CDR3: TGTGCCAGCAGCCATTATTGGGGACAGCAGTCCATTGAAGCTTTCTTT. It is translated as CASSHYWGQQSIEAFF.

J is TRBJ1-4 and V is TRBV10-3, with 12 bases lining up with TRBD1. CDR1 is ENHRY and CDR2 is SYGVKD in the germline V gene. The CDR3 sequence is 14 residues long. The V segment lost 9 bases and the J segment 8 bases; nucleotides outside the gene matches: 7. CDR3: CAIGGTGGQEKLFF. In nucleotides, the CDR3 is TGTGCCATTGGCGGGACAGGGGGCCAGGAAAAACTGTTTTTT.

In nucleotides, the CDR3 is TGTGCCAGCAGCCCACCAGGGGTGGGGGGAAACACCATATATTTT. The encoded protein is CASSPPGVGGNTIYF. V and J are TRBV7-8 and TRBJ1-3; D is perhaps TRBD1 (6 bases). The ends were cut back, 5 bases at V and 4 bases at J, with 15 bases in the middle. Germline values: CDR1 SGHVS, CDR2 FQNEAQ. The CDR3 runs 15 residues.

This clone has just one count. As DNA, the CDR3 is TGTGCCAGTAGTATAAGGGACAGGGCGGTATACGAGCAGTACTTC. Translation: CASSIRDRAVYEQYF. The genes are TRBV19 and TRBJ2-7; 9 bases are a match to TRBD1. CDR3 length: 15 amino acids. The V gene's germline CDR1 is LNHDA and CDR2 SQIVND (reference sequence). V dropped 2 bases and J dropped 4; count of bases not matched to a gene: 6.

This clone was seen just once. The V gene is TRBV7-9, the J gene TRBJ1-1; a weak D match, TRBD1 (5 bases). From germline, CDR1 is SEHNR and CDR2 FQNEAQ (reference sequence). This CDR3 is 13 amino acids long. The V and J ends lost 2 bases and 5 bases respectively, with 9 bases between them. CDR3 in DNA: TGTGCCAGCAGCTTATGGTCAGGGACTGAAGCTTTCTTT. Translated, it gives CASSLWSGTEAFF.

CDR3 sequence reads: CASSPHRRGQGGNQPQHF. The CDR3 coding sequence is TGTGCCAGCAGCCCGCATCGAAGGGGACAGGGTGGGAATCAGCCCCAGCATTTT. The chain links TRBV7-2 to TRBJ1-5; TRBD1 agrees at 9 bases. From germline, CDR1 is SGHTA and CDR2 FQGNSA. The CDR3 loop spans 18 amino acids. Trimming at V came to 5 bases and at J to 4 bases, leaving 15 bases not matched to a gene. The full variable domain, its missing parts supplied by reference TRBV7-2 and TRBJ1-5, is GAGVSQSPSNKVTEKGKDVELRCDPISGHTALYWYRQSLGQGLEFLIYFQGNSAPDKSGLPSDRFSAERTGGSVSTLTIQRTQQEDSAVYLCASSPHRRGQGGNQPQHFGDGTRLSIL.

The rearrangement links TRBV6-5 to TRBJ1-5; no firm D call. The germline V and J ends were trimmed by 2 bases and 7 bases, with 12 bases remaining between them. The germline CDR1 and CDR2 sequences are MNHEY and SVGAGI. The CDR3 covers 14 residues. CDR3: CASSYPGVGQPQHF. The DNA for the CDR3 is TGTGCCAGCAGTTACCCCGGGGTAGGGCAGCCCCAGCATTTT.

The V gene is TRBV15, the J gene TRBJ2-1, with a tentative D call TRBD1 (7 bases). The germline V gene has CDR1 LNHNV and CDR2 YYDKDF (reference sequence). V gave up 0 bases and J gave up 9 bases, with 18 bases separating them. The CDR3 is 16 amino acids. CDR3 amino acids: CATSRDTGEVLGEQFF. DNA for the CDR3: TGTGCCACCAGCAGAGATACAGGGGAGGTGCTGGGTGAGCAGTTCTTC.

This chain joins TRBV11-2 and TRBJ1-1; D is possibly TRBD1 (5 bases). Germline V gives CDR1 SGHAT, CDR2 FQNNGV. The CDR3 extends over 14 amino acids. Trimming stripped 2 bases from V and 3 bases from J, with 10 bases between. CDR3 bases: TGTGCCAGCAGCTTAACCTCACAGGACACTGAAGCTTTCTTT. This gives the protein CASSLTSQDTEAFF.